These 31 T cell receptor beta chains originate from one sample sequenced in a study of cytomegalovirus exposure and HLA in healthy donors. Vbeta (60) and Jbeta (13) primers were used in the PCR. TCRdb's table, derived via immunoSEQ multiplex PCR, lists solely in-frame clones and lacks some. The profile covers under 300,000 clones, with roughly 90% appearing a single time and roughly 4% taken by the ten largest. The sequenced sample was PBMCs. The receptors originated from a man in his forties in good health and CMV-seropositive.

The CDR3 nucleotides are TGTGCCAGCAGCTTGCCGGGACAGGGGTTAGGCACTGAAGCTTTCTTT. Amino acids: CASSLPGQGLGTEAFF. The chain combines TRBV5-4 with TRBJ1-1, with 10 bases identical to TRBD1. This CDR3 has 16 residues. V dropped 1 base and J dropped 4; count of bases not matched to a gene: 7. Germline assignment: CDR1 SGHNT and CDR2 YYREEE (reference sequence).

V is TRBV27 and J is TRBJ2-3; 10 bases are a match to TRBD2. Per germline, CDR1 MNHEY and CDR2 SMNVEV (reference sequence). This CDR3 region has 15 residues. J lost 1 base, V lost 7 bases, and 5 bases had no gene match. This CDR3 is CASTLLAGRTDTQYF. For the CDR3, the DNA is TGTGCCAGCACTCTACTAGCGGGACGCACAGATACGCAGTATTTT.

This clone appeared a few times. This chain connects TRBV5-6 to TRBJ2-7; 7 bases are shared with TRBD2. Germline CDR1 and CDR2: SGHDT and YYEEEE. The trim removed 4 bases at V and 7 bases at J, leaving 5 bases unmatched. The CDR3 runs 12 residues. The CDR3 nucleotides read TGTGCCAGCAGCCGAGCGGGACGTGAGCAGTACTTC. Protein product: CASSRAGREQYF.

V is TRBV28 and J is TRBJ2-7; 8 positions agree with TRBD1. The germline gives CDR1 MDHEN, CDR2 SYDVKM. Germline trimming cut 6 bases from V and 3 bases from J; bases unmatched to any gene: 4. The length of the CDR3 is 13 residues. CDR3 nucleotides: TGTGCCAGCAGCTTTGGACAGGGCTACGAGCAGTACTTC. Translating it yields CASSFGQGYEQYF.

The rearrangement uses TRBV2 and TRBJ2-1; 8 bases are shared with TRBD2. The CDR3 runs 15 residues. Germline V gene lookup returns CDR1 SNHLY and CDR2 FYNNEI. V dropped 7 bases and J dropped 5; count of bases not matched to a gene: 10. The CDR3 protein is CASKQSAGVNNEQFF. The CDR3 DNA sequence: TGTGCCAGCAAGCAGTCAGCGGGAGTGAACAATGAGCAGTTCTTC. The full variable domain, rest sourced from reference TRBV2 and TRBJ2-1, is EPEVTQTPSHQVTQMGQEVILRCVPISNHLYFYWYRQILGQKVEFLVSFYNNEISEKSEIFDDQFSVERPDGSNFTLKIRSTKLEDSAMYFCASKQSAGVNNEQFFGPGTRLTVL.

This clone has only a few counts. The CDR3 DNA follows: TGTGCCAGCAGTTTAACGGGCTCTGGGGCCAACGTCCTGACTTTC. Translating gives CASSLTGSGANVLTF. V is TRBV27 and J is TRBJ2-6; no definite D call. V lost 2 bases and J 0 bases, leaving 5 bases between the germline ends. The CDR3 loop spans 15 amino acids. CDR1 and CDR2 from the germline V gene are MNHEY and SMNVEV (reference sequence).

The rearrangement uses TRBV15 and TRBJ2-7; TRBD1 aligns across 11 bases. The CDR3 sequence is 15 residues long. With 1 base clipped from V and 3 bases from J, the junction kept 2 bases outside the gene matches. From germline, CDR1 is LNHNV and CDR2 YYDKDF (reference sequence). In DNA form, the CDR3 reads TGTGCCACCAGCAGAGCCGGGACAGGGGGCTACGAGCAGTACTTC. Protein product: CATSRAGTGGYEQYF.

This clone came up once. V and J are TRBV6-5 and TRBJ2-5; perhaps TRBD1 as D (6 bases). V lost 6 bases and J 3 bases, leaving 17 bases between the germline ends. This CDR3 region has 15 residues. CDR1 is MNHEY and CDR2 is SVGAGI in the germline V gene. In DNA form, the CDR3 reads TGTGCCAGCAGCCTCACCAGGGGCTTAGAAGAGACCCAGTACTTC. This encodes CASSLTRGLEETQYF.

The gene calls are TRBV19 and TRBJ1-1; D is possibly TRBD1 (6 bases). Trimming stripped 6 bases from V and 3 bases from J, with 14 bases between. There are 14 residues in the CDR3. The germline V gene encodes CDR1 LNHDA and CDR2 SQIVND (reference sequence). The CDR3 DNA sequence: TGTGCCAGTAGGACGCACAGGGCGGACACTGAAGCTTTCTTT. Translation: CASRTHRADTEAFF.

CDR3 residues: CASRLDRASTDTQYF. The CDR3 region has the DNA TGTGCCAGCAGATTGGACAGAGCTAGCACAGATACGCAGTATTTT. The chain recombines TRBV6-5 with TRBJ2-3; possibly TRBD1 for D (6 bases). The V end was cut by 6 bases, the J end by 0 bases, with 13 bases between. The CDR3 sequence is 15 residues long. Germline loops: CDR1 MNHEY, CDR2 SVGAGI.

The chain links TRBV6-5 to TRBJ2-1; 10 bases agree with TRBD2. This CDR3 has 15 amino acids. V shed 7 bases, J shed 6 bases, and the junction held 9 bases outside the gene matches. Germline-derived CDR1 and CDR2 are MNHEY and SVGAGI. CDR3 sequence: CASTTTASGSNEQFF. The CDR3 DNA reads TGTGCCAGCACCACGACGGCTAGCGGGAGCAATGAGCAGTTCTTC.

V gene TRBV7-9 combines with J gene TRBJ1-1; D remains unclear. V was clipped by 5 bases and J by 3 bases, with 10 bases between them. CDR3 length: 13 amino acids. CDR1 is SEHNR and CDR2 is FQNEAQ in the germline V gene (reference sequence). DNA of the CDR3: TGTGCCAGCAGCACACAAGAGGACACTGAAGCTTTCTTT. Amino acids: CASSTQEDTEAFF.

The V call is TRBV7-3, the J call TRBJ2-3, with D unclear. The V and J ends lost 2 bases and 3 bases respectively, with 9 bases between them. CDR3 size: 14 residues. Germline CDR1 and CDR2: SGHTA and FQGTGA. DNA of the CDR3: TGTGCCAGCAGCTTAGGGCCTGCGACAGATACGCAGTATTTT. It yields the protein CASSLGPATDTQYF.

The V and J genes are TRBV5-6 and TRBJ2-3, with D possibly TRBD2 on 6 matching bases. The germline CDR1 and CDR2 sequences are SGHDT and YYEEEE. The V end was cut by 2 bases, the J end by 1 base, with 11 bases between. This CDR3 is 15 amino acids long. This chain's CDR3 is CASSFGLARTDTQYF. DNA for the CDR3: TGTGCCAGCAGCTTCGGTCTAGCGCGCACAGATACGCAGTATTTT.

The chain links TRBV27 to TRBJ1-2; D uncertain. V lost 2 bases to trimming and J lost 2 bases, with 6 bases between them. This CDR3 is 13 amino acids long. Germline CDR1 and CDR2: MNHEY and SMNVEV (reference sequence). The CDR3 reads CASSLQENYGYTF. CDR3 in DNA: TGTGCCAGCAGTTTACAGGAAAACTATGGCTACACCTTC.

Worth noting for this clone: The junction departs from the called germline gene at one end, perhaps through a read error. V and J are TRBV7-9 and TRBJ1-4; TRBD1 is a possible D gene (5 bases). CDR3 size: 15 residues. The germline V gene has CDR1 SEHNR and CDR2 FQNEAQ (reference sequence). CDR3 amino acids: CASSSRGPYNEKLFF. The CDR3 bases are TGCGCCAGCAGCTCAAGGGGTCCCTATAATGAAAAACTGTTTTTT.

J is TRBJ2-3 and V is TRBV2, with TRBD2 matching 12 bases. V was clipped by 1 base and J by 4 bases; unmatched bases: 6. This CDR3 contains 17 residues. Germline V CDR1 and CDR2: SNHLY, FYNNEI. The CDR3 DNA is TGTGCCAGCAGTGAAGGGCTAGCGGGAGGGTGGGCAGATACGCAGTATTTT. Translation gives CASSEGLAGGWADTQYF.

The rearrangement uses TRBV15 and TRBJ2-7; 11 bases are a match to TRBD1. CDR1 LNHNV and CDR2 YYDKDF come from the germline V gene (reference sequence). Trimming took 5 bases from V and 5 from J; bases not matched to a gene: 11. The CDR3 totals 16 residues. The CDR3, as DNA: TGTGCCACCAGCCCCTCGGGGACAGGGGGATTCCACGAGCAGTACTTC. It is translated as CATSPSGTGGFHEQYF. The entire variable domain, with the rest obtained from reference TRBV15 and TRBJ2-7, is as follows: DAMVIQNPRYQVTQFGKPVTLSCSQTLNHNVMYWYQQKSSQAPKLLFHYYDKDFNNEADTPDNFQSRRPNTSFCFLDIRSPGLGDTAMYLCATSPSGTGGFHEQYFGPGTRLTVT.

The chain has TRBV7-8 and TRBJ2-2; TRBD2 matches at 11 bases. The CDR3 totals 20 residues. With V trimmed by 2 bases and J by 5 bases, 16 bases remained unmatched. Germline V gives CDR1 SGHVS, CDR2 FQNEAQ. The chain's CDR3 is CASSLPLTATSGSMTGELFF. The CDR3 DNA reads TGTGCCAGCAGCTTACCCCTTACTGCAACTAGCGGGAGTATGACCGGGGAGCTGTTTTTT.

The J gene is TRBJ2-7, the V gene TRBV9; 11 bases map to TRBD1. Per the germline V gene, CDR1 is SGDLS and CDR2 is YYNGEE. V lost 3 bases, J lost 7 bases, and 9 bases stayed unmatched. The CDR3 extends over 15 amino acids. This chain's CDR3 is CASSAGTGGPLEQYF. The CDR3 bases are TGTGCCAGCAGCGCCGGGACAGGGGGACCCCTGGAGCAGTACTTC.

This clone has just a few counts. The CDR3 region is CASSGDLSYEQYF. DNA for the CDR3: TGCGCCAGTTCAGGGGACCTCTCCTACGAGCAGTACTTC. The chain carries TRBV10-2 and TRBJ2-7; TRBD1 is a possible D gene (6 bases). The CDR3 totals 13 residues. Germline lookup yields CDR1 WSHSY and CDR2 SAAADI. The germline V and J ends were trimmed by 9 bases and 0 bases, with 12 bases remaining between them.

The chain combines TRBV7-3 with TRBJ2-1; 10 bases fit TRBD1. Germline-derived CDR1 and CDR2 are SGHTA and FQGTGA. V was pared by 5 bases and J by 10 bases, with 5 bases of the junction left unmatched. The CDR3 contains 13 residues. Here the CDR3 DNA reads TGTGCCAGCAGCCAGACAGGGGGCGAAGAGCAGTTCTTC. This translates into CASSQTGGEEQFF.

A single count supports this clone. The chain links TRBV2 to TRBJ2-7; the D is unclear. Looked up from germline, CDR1 is SNHLY and CDR2 is FYNNEI. V was shortened by 1 base and J by 0 bases, with 10 bases between the two germline ends. The length of the CDR3 is 15 residues. The CDR3 sequence: CASSEGGFSSYEQYF. The CDR3 DNA is TGTGCCAGCAGTGAAGGAGGCTTTAGCTCCTACGAGCAGTACTTC.

This clone showed up just a few times. V usage is TRBV4-3 and J usage is TRBJ2-1, with 10 bases aligning to TRBD2. V gave up 0 bases and J gave up 2 bases; unmatched junction bases: 7. This CDR3 region has 18 residues. CDR1 LGHNA and CDR2 YSLEER come from the germline V gene. CDR3 in amino acids: CASSQENEREGAYNEQFF. The CDR3 DNA sequence: TGCGCCAGCAGCCAAGAGAATGAGCGGGAGGGTGCCTACAATGAGCAGTTCTTC.

The genes are TRBV4-1 and TRBJ1-3; D ambiguous. Germline lookup yields CDR1 MGHRA and CDR2 YSYEKL. V was cut by 1 base and J by 1 base, with 17 bases left in between. The CDR3 runs to 18 residues. The CDR3 DNA is TGCGCCAGCAGCCAAGGGGCTTACGGGAGACAATCTGGAAACACCATATATTTT. It yields the protein CASSQGAYGRQSGNTIYF.

The CDR3 loop reads CASSLDRTGPYGYTF. CDR3 bases: TGTGCCAGCAGCTTAGATAGGACAGGGCCCTATGGCTACACCTTC. The rearrangement joins TRBV7-6 to TRBJ1-2; 8 bases agree with TRBD1. The J segment lost 4 bases and the V segment lost 1 base, leaving 5 bases of the junction unmatched. The CDR3 is made up of 15 amino acids. Germline CDR1 SGHVS, CDR2 FNYEAQ.

This sequence joins TRBV4-1 and TRBJ1-4; 8 bases fit TRBD1. The CDR3 totals 14 residues. Germline values: CDR1 MGHRA, CDR2 YSYEKL. V shed 6 bases and J 5 bases; nucleotides not matched to a gene: 5. The CDR3 DNA follows: TGCGCCAGCAGACGGGGACAGGCCAATGAAAAACTGTTTTTT. Amino acid sequence: CASRRGQANEKLFF.

This chain links TRBV4-1 with TRBJ2-7; 8 bases line up with TRBD1. The CDR3 is made up of 16 amino acids. V dropped 1 base and J dropped 2; count of bases not matched to a gene: 7. Germline V gene lookup returns CDR1 MGHRA and CDR2 YSYEKL. CDR3 amino acids: CASSQAGQGLTYEQYF. For the CDR3, the DNA is TGCGCCAGCAGCCAAGCCGGACAGGGCCTTACCTACGAGCAGTACTTC.

V is TRBV28 and J is TRBJ1-5; 7 bases line up with TRBD1. With 5 bases clipped from V and 2 bases from J, the junction kept 3 bases outside the gene matches. The CDR3 spans 14 residues. Germline V gene sequence: CDR1 MDHEN, CDR2 SYDVKM. This CDR3 is CASSRGQGNQPQHF. The CDR3 coding sequence is TGTGCCAGCAGTAGAGGACAGGGCAATCAGCCCCAGCATTTT.

The V and J genes are TRBV5-1 and TRBJ2-1, with 7 bases fitting TRBD1. The V and J ends lost 1 base and 6 bases, in that order; junction bases with no gene match: 7. The V gene's germline CDR1 is SGHRS and CDR2 YFSETQ. The CDR3 runs 15 residues. CDR3 sequence reads: CASSLRQGNGNEQFF. CDR3 nucleotide sequence: TGCGCCAGCAGCTTGAGACAGGGAAACGGCAATGAGCAGTTCTTC.

This rearrangement joins TRBV30 to TRBJ2-7; 16 bases are shared with TRBD2. The CDR3 has 16 residues. Trimming removed 6 bases from V and 3 bases from J; junction bases left unmatched: 8. Germline-derived CDR1 and CDR2 are GTSNPN and SVGIG (reference sequence). This CDR3 is CACLGGLAGGYYEQYF. CDR3 sequence (DNA): TGTGCCTGTCTAGGGGGACTAGCGGGAGGGTACTACGAGCAGTACTTC.